This record looks at one T cell receptor (beta chain) sequence and its context. Its target is not known. At one boundary the junction diverges from the germline segment, which might be a read error. Primers included in the PCR were 60 Vbeta and 13 Jbeta primers. Sequenced by immunoSEQ multiplex PCR; TCRdb stores in-frame clones only, minus some. The sample carries tens of thousands of clones, approximately 77% recorded once. CDR1 and CDR2 from the germline V gene are SGHTS and YDEGEE. This CDR3 spans 15 amino acids. The source of the sample is a study of cytomegalovirus exposure and HLA in healthy donors. Overall study results and limits: Trimming of TCR beta V- and J-genes showed a link, identified in a later analysis, to a missense DCLRE1C variant.

The chain carries TRBV5-8 and TRBJ2-6; D is possibly TRBD2 (6 bases). Sequencing was performed on PBMCs. This clonotype was sampled from a woman between 18 and 30 years old in good health and CMV-seronegative. CDR3 DNA sequence: TGTGCCAGCAGCCGGAGGGCCTCTGGGGCCAACGGCCTGACTTTC. It encodes CASSRRASGANGLTF.